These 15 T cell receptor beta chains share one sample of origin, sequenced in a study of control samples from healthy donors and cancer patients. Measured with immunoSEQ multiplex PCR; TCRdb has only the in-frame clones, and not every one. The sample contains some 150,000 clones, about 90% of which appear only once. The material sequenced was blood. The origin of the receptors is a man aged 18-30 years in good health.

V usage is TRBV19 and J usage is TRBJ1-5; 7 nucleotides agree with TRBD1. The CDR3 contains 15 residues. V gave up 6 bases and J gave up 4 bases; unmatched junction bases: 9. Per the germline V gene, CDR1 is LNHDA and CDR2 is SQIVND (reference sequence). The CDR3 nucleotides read TGTGCCAGTAGAGGGACAGCTATTATGAATCAGCCCCAGCATTTT. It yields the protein CASRGTAIMNQPQHF. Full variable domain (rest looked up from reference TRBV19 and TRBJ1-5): DGGITQSPKYLFRKEGQNVTLSCEQNLNHDAMYWYRQDPGQGLRLIYYSQIVNDFQKGDIAEGYSVSREKKESFPLTVTSAQKNPTAFYLCASRGTAIMNQPQHFGDGTRLSIL.

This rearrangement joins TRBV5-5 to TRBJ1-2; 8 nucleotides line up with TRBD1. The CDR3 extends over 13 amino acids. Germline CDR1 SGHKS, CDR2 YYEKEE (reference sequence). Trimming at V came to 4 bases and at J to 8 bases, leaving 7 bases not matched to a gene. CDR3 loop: CASSGSGGNGYTF. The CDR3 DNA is TGTGCCAGCAGCGGATCAGGGGGCAACGGCTACACCTTC. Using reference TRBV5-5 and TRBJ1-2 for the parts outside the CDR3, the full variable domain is DAGVTQSPTHLIKTRGQQVTLRCSPISGHKSVSWYQQVLGQGPQFIFQYYEKEERGRGNFPDRFSARQFPNYSSELNVNALLLGDSALYLCASSGSGGNGYTFGSGTRLTVV.

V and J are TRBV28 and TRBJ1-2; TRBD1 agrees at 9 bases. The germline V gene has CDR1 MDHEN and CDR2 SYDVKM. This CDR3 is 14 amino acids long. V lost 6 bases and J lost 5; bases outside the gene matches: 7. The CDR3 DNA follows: TGTGCCAGCAGACTACCGGGACAGGGATATGGCTACACCTTC. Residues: CASRLPGQGYGYTF.

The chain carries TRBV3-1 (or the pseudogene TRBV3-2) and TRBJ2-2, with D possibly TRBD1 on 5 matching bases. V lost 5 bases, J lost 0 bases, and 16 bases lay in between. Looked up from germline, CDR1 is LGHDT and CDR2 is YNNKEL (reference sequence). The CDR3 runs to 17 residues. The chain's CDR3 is CASSSFSGAANTGELFF. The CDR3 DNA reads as TGTGCCAGCAGCTCCTTTTCTGGGGCCGCGAACACCGGGGAGCTGTTTTTT.

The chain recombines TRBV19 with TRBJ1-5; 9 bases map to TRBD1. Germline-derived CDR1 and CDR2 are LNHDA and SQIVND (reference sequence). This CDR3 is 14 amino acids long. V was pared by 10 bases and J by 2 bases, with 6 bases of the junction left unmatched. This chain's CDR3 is CATQGDRGNQPQHF. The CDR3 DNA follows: TGTGCCACCCAAGGGGACAGGGGCAATCAGCCCCAGCATTTT.

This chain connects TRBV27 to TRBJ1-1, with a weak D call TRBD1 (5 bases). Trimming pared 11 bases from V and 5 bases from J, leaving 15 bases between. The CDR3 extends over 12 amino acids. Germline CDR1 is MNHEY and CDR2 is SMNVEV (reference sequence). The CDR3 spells CAGIEGATEAFF. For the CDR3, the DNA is TGTGCCGGGATTGAAGGGGCTACTGAAGCTTTCTTT.

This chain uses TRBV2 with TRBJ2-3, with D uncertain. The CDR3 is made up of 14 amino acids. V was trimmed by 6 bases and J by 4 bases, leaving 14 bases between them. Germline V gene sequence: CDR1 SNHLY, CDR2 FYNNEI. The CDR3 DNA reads TGTGCCAGCAGAGATTCCGCCCTAGCAGATACGCAGTATTTT. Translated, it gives CASRDSALADTQYF.

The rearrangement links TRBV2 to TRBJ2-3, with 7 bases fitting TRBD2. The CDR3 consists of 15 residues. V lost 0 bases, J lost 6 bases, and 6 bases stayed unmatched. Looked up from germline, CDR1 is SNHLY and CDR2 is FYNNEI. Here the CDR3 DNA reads TGTGCCAGCAGTGAAGCTCAGGGAGGGAAGGATACGCAGTATTTT. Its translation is CASSEAQGGKDTQYF.

CDR3 protein: CASSLPGLGNYEQYF. The CDR3 nucleotides read TGTGCCAGCAGCCTGCCTGGACTAGGGAATTACGAGCAGTACTTC. V usage is TRBV2 and J usage is TRBJ2-7; 7 bases match TRBD2. The CDR3 contains 15 residues. Per germline, CDR1 SNHLY and CDR2 FYNNEI. V shed 6 bases and J 4 bases; nucleotides not matched to a gene: 12.

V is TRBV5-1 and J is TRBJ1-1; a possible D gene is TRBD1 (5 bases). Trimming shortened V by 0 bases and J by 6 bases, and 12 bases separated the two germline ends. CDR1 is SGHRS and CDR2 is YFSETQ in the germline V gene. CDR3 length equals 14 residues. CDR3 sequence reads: CASSLGGGTPEAFF. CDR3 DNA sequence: TGCGCCAGCAGCTTGGGCGGGGGGACCCCTGAAGCTTTCTTT.

DNA for the CDR3: TGTGCCAGCAGCCCAGGGTACACCGGGGAGCTGTTTTTT. Translating it yields CASSPGYTGELFF. V gene TRBV6-5 combines with J gene TRBJ2-2, with D maybe TRBD1 (5 bases). CDR1 MNHEY and CDR2 SVGAGI come from the germline V gene. Trimming left V 6 bases short and J 3 bases short, with 8 bases between. This CDR3 comprises 13 residues.

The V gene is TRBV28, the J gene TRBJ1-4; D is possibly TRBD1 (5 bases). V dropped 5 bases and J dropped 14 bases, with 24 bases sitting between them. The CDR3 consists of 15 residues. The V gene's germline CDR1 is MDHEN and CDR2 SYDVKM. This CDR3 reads CASSPLVGASRSLFF. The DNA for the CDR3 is TGTGCCAGCAGTCCCTTGGTCGGGGCGAGTCGATCGCTGTTTTTT. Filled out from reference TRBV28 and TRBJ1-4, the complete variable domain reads DVKVTQSSRYLVKRTGEKVFLECVQDMDHENMFWYRQDPGLGLRLIYFSYDVKMKEKGDIPEGYSVSREKKERFSLILESASTNQTSMYLCASSPLVGASRSLFFGSGTQLSVL.

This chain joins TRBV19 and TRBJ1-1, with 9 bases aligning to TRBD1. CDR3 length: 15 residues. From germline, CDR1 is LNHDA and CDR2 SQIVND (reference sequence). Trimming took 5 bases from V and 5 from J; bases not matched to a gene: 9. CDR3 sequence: CASSPRDRVWTEAFF. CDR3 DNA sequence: TGTGCCAGTAGTCCCCGGGACAGGGTATGGACTGAAGCTTTCTTT.

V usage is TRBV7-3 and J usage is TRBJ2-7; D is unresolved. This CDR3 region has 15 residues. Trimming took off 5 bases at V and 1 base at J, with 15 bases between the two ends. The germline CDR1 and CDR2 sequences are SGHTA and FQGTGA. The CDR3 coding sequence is TGTGCCAGCAGCCCAGGCTACGAGAGGTCCTACGAGCAGTACTTC. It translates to CASSPGYERSYEQYF.

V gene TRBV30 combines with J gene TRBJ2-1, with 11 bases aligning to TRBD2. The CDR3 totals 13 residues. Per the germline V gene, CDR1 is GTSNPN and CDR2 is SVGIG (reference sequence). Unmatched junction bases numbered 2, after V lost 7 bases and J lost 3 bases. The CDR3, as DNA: TGTGCCTACGGGACTAGCGGCTACAATGAGCAGTTCTTC. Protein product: CAYGTSGYNEQFF.